The rows below give T cell receptor beta chains drawn from one sample of a study of T cells in Graves' hyperthyroidism and ophthalmopathy. Each CDR3 protein is one row after TCRdb ran MiXCR on the multiplex PCR reads. Of some 600,000 distinct CDR3 sequences listed, more than 11% are singletons. The material sequenced was blood. These receptors all come from a woman in her thirties with Graves' hyperthyroidism that later progressed to Graves' ophthalmopathy. CDR3s include the opening cysteine and the closing phenylalanine or tryptophan. D genes are given only for firm matches. Rows may omit the clone size; those that give it use once, few, many or a size class.

d_call | j_call | clone_size | v_call | cdr3_aa | cdr3_nt
TRBD2 | TRBJ2-7 | many | TRBV11-3 | CASSRRGVGAVEQYF | TGTGCCAGCAGTCGCCGGGGGGTAGGGGCGGTCGAGCAGTACTTC
. | TRBJ2-3 | many | TRBV30 | CAWTNPGAIIADTQYF | TGTGCCTGGACCAACCCCGGGGCTATTATTGCAGATACGCAGTATTTT
. | TRBJ1-6 | many | TRBV6-5 | CASSYSVPSSPLHF | TGTGCCAGCAGTTACTCGGTCCCTAGCTCACCCCTCCACTTT
. | TRBJ1-6 | . | TRBV5-1 | CASSLSQGDNSPLHF | TGCGCCAGCAGCTTGTCACAGGGTGATAATTCACCCCTCCACTTT
. | TRBJ2-2 | many | TRBV2 | CASSDSLSTTGELFF | TGTGCCAGCAGTGATTCCTTGTCGACCACCGGGGAGCTGTTTTTT
. | TRBJ1-1 | many | TRBV7-9 | CASSLGTERSEAFF | TGTGCCAGCAGCTTAGGTACAGAGAGAAGTGAAGCTTTCTTT
TRBD1 | TRBJ1-2 | . | TRBV7-2 | CASRRNTGTGSYGYTF | TGTGCCAGCAGACGAAACACCGGGACAGGGAGCTATGGCTACACCTTC
TRBD2 | TRBJ2-4 | once | TRBV2 | CASCPPVGGRHKNIQSF | TGCGCCAGCTGCCCCCCGGTGGGAGGGCGCCACAAAAACATTCAGTCCTTC
TRBD2 | TRBJ2-3 | few | TRBV6-1 | CASGGGGLFTDTQYF | TGTGCCAGCGGGGGGGGGGGGTTATTCACAGATACGCAGTATTTT
. | TRBJ1-5 | many | TRBV28 | CASSSAYSNQPQHF | TGTGCCAGCAGTTCCGCTTATAGCAATCAGCCCCAGCATTTT
. | TRBJ1-5 | . | TRBV6-1 | CASRRTDYSNQPQHF | TGTGCCAGCAGGAGGACGGATTATAGCAATCAGCCCCAGCATTTT
TRBD2 | TRBJ2-2 | . | TRBV24-1 | CATKREGNTGELFF | TGTGCCACAAAGCGGGAGGGGAACACCGGGGAGCTGTTTTTT
TRBD2 | TRBJ2-1 | many | TRBV28 | CASSTLSGSNYNEQFF | TGTGCCAGCAGTACGCTAAGCGGGAGCAACTACAATGAGCAGTTCTTC
TRBD2 | TRBJ2-3 | . | TRBV30 | CAWSKGLAGGLSTDTQYF | TGTGCCTGGAGTAAGGGACTAGCGGGAGGTCTTAGCACAGATACGCAGTATTTT
TRBD1 | TRBJ1-4 | many | TRBV20-1 | CSAQTGSGEKLFF | TGCAGTGCCCAGACAGGGAGTGGAGAAAAACTGTTTTTT
TRBD2 | TRBJ2-7 | . | TRBV20-1 | CSASLAGVREQYF | TGCAGTGCTAGTTTAGCGGGAGTACGCGAGCAGTACTTC
. | TRBJ2-5 | many | TRBV27 | CASSSNYGLETQYF | TGTGCCAGCAGTTCCAATTACGGGTTGGAGACCCAGTACTTC
. | TRBJ1-5 | many | TRBV29-1 | CSVVLGASDQPQHF | TGCAGCGTTGTTTTGGGGGCGAGCGATCAGCCCCAGCATTTT
TRBD1 | TRBJ1-5 | few | TRBV10-2 | CASSPGTGLPPQHF | TGCGCCAGCAGCCCCGGGACAGGGCTCCCCCCCCAGCATTTT
. | TRBJ2-3 | . | TRBV4-1 | CASSLTGHTTDTQYF | TGCGCCAGCAGCCTAACGGGACATACGACAGATACGCAGTATTTT
TRBD1 | TRBJ2-1 | . | TRBV19 | CATRTGYNEQFF | TGTGCCACCCGGACAGGGTACAATGAGCAGTTCTTC
. | TRBJ1-4 | . | TRBV5-1 | CASSRDLAPNEKLFF | TGCGCCAGCAGCAGGGACCTCGCCCCTAATGAAAAACTGTTTTTT
TRBD1 | TRBJ2-7 | many | TRBV12-3/TRBV12-4 | CASSYGTAPREQYF | TGTGCCAGCAGCTACGGGACAGCTCCCCGCGAGCAGTACTTC
. | TRBJ2-1 | few | TRBV7-9 | CASSTRLDSYNEQFF | TGTGCCAGCAGCACCCGACTAGATTCCTACAATGAGCAGTTCTTC
. | TRBJ2-7 | . | TRBV7-9 | CASSLDQGRDSYEQYF | TGTGCCAGCAGCTTAGACCAGGGTAGGGACTCCTACGAGCAGTACTTC
TRBD1 | TRBJ1-2 | many | TRBV29-1 | CSVETGAVGYTF | TGCAGCGTAGAGACAGGGGCGGTTGGCTACACCTTC
. | TRBJ1-4 | few | TRBV12-3/TRBV12-4 | CASTFEEGRDEKLFF | TGTGCCAGCACCTTCGAGGAGGGTCGTGACGAAAAACTGTTTTTT
. | TRBJ2-5 | many | TRBV11-3 | CASSRRGEETQYF | TGTGCCAGCAGCCGGAGGGGAGAAGAGACCCAGTACTTC
TRBD2 | TRBJ2-7 | few | TRBV6-2/TRBV6-3 | CASTRAGLYEQYF | TGTGCCAGCACTCGAGCGGGGCTCTACGAGCAGTACTTC
TRBD1 | TRBJ2-2 | many | TRBV18 | CASSYPTGVNTGELFF | TGTGCCAGCTCATATCCGACAGGGGTGAACACCGGGGAGCTGTTTTTT
. | TRBJ1-4 | many | TRBV10-3 | CAISDGSLNEKLFF | TGTGCCATCAGTGATGGCAGCCTCAATGAAAAACTGTTTTTT
TRBD2 | TRBJ2-1 | many | TRBV5-5 | CASSWEGSSYNEQFF | TGTGCCAGCAGCTGGGAGGGGAGTTCGTACAATGAGCAGTTCTTC
. | TRBJ2-1 | . | TRBV30 | CAWGTFLTYNEQFF | TGTGCCTGGGGTACGTTCCTGACCTACAATGAGCAGTTCTTC
. | TRBJ2-3 | few | TRBV4-2 | CASSQGSLRSGTDTQYF | TGTGCCAGCAGCCAAGGATCTCTCAGGAGTGGCACAGATACGCAGTATTTT
. | TRBJ1-2 | few | TRBV2 | CASIEGYYGYTF | TGTGCCAGCATTGAAGGGTACTATGGCTACACCTTC
TRBD2 | TRBJ2-2 | many | TRBV11-2 | CASSFFFRTSENTGELFF | TGTGCCAGCAGCTTTTTTTTTCGGACTAGCGAGAACACCGGGGAGCTGTTTTTT
. | TRBJ1-2 | few | TRBV29-1 | CSVAPGHSRGGYTF | TGCAGCGTGGCCCCGGGACACTCCCGGGGTGGCTACACCTTC
. | TRBJ1-1 | many | TRBV2 | CASSEGADNTEAFF | TGTGCCAGCAGTGAGGGGGCAGATAACACTGAAGCTTTCTTT
. | TRBJ2-7 | . | TRBV6-2/TRBV6-3 | CASSYSRYPHYEQYF | TGTGCCAGCAGTTACTCACGGTACCCCCACTACGAGCAGTACTTC
TRBD2 | TRBJ2-5 | . | TRBV29-1 | CSVEDTGTSPETQYF | TGCAGCGTTGAAGACACCGGGACTAGCCCAGAGACCCAGTACTTC
TRBD2 | TRBJ2-2 | few | TRBV20-1 | CSASLAGSNTGELFF | TGCAGTGCTAGTCTAGCGGGGTCGAACACCGGGGAGCTGTTTTTT
TRBD2 | TRBJ2-1 | few | TRBV20-1 | CSQSGTSTYNEQFF | TGCAGCCAGTCCGGGACTAGCACTTACAATGAGCAGTTCTTC
. | TRBJ2-7 | many | TRBV11-2 | CASSFGTGSSYEQYF | TGTGCCAGCAGCTTCGGAACAGGGAGCTCCTACGAGCAGTACTTC
. | TRBJ1-5 | many | TRBV30 | CAWSGQLSNQPQHF | TGTGCCTGGAGTGGCCAACTTAGCAATCAGCCCCAGCATTTT
TRBD1 | TRBJ1-1 | . | TRBV29-1 | CSVAFRDRPTEAFF | TGCAGCGTTGCCTTTCGGGACAGGCCCACTGAAGCTTTCTTT
. | TRBJ2-2 | many | TRBV7-2 | CASSLWWEKGELFF | TGTGCCAGCAGCTTATGGTGGGAGAAGGGGGAGCTGTTTTTT
TRBD2 | TRBJ2-1 | . | TRBV11-3 | CASSLDIAGENEQFF | TGTGCCAGCAGCCTGGATATAGCGGGAGAGAATGAGCAGTTCTTC
. | TRBJ2-6 | many | TRBV12-5 | CASGLVISTDGSGANVLTF | TGTGCTAGTGGTTTGGTAATTTCCACCGACGGCTCTGGGGCCAACGTCCTGACTTTC
. | TRBJ2-6 | many | TRBV25-1 | CASSEQGANVLTF | TGTGCCAGCAGTGAACAGGGGGCCAACGTCCTGACTTTC
. | TRBJ2-1 | many | TRBV10-3 | CAISEGVAADEQFF | TGTGCCATCAGTGAGGGGGTAGCCGCTGATGAGCAGTTCTTC
. | TRBJ1-3 | few | TRBV7-9 | CAIIITVNTIYF | TGTGCCATCATCATCACCGTAAACACCATATATTTT